The present TCR beta chain was sequenced within a study of blood T cell repertoires in COVID-19. About the research overall: The United States, Italy and Spain supplied acute and convalescent COVID-19 samples. In each case, the material was cDNA or gDNA derived from T cells, B-cell-depleted T cells, or PBMCs.

In the source study's methods: Counts of nucleated cells, estimated from reference gene primer amplification, were obtained. Profiling relied on immunoSEQ multiplex PCR, and the TCRdb table lists in-frame clones only, not all of them. V and J calls plus clone size are reproduced from that table; the DNA served to infer D and trimming. Among fewer than 80,000 clones listed, 79% were seen once. Per the germline V gene, CDR1 is MNHEY and CDR2 is SMNVEV (reference sequence). The CDR3 length is 13 residues. Trimming cost V 6 bases and J 6 bases; bases outside gene matches: 4. This clone was observed a handful of times.

The V gene is TRBV27, the J gene TRBJ2-2; 7 nucleotides agree with TRBD2. The clonotype was recovered from a woman older than 75 with active or convalescent COVID-19. Sequencing used peripheral blood. The CDR3 DNA sequence: TGTGCCAGCAGGCGGACTAGATCCGGGGAGCTGTTTTTT. It specifies CASRRTRSGELFF.